This T cell receptor (beta chain) was obtained from a study of blood T cell repertoires in COVID-19. Study background: Collection of acute and convalescent COVID-19 samples took place in the United States, Italy and Spain.

Clinical history reported by participants formed the basis on which cohorts were assigned. What the recovered Cohort 3 donors had was two negative PCRs, clearance, or symptom resolution. Original handling: Amplified reference gene primers provided the basis for estimating nucleated cell counts. Assay used: immunoSEQ multiplex PCR; TCRdb lists only in-frame clones, some missing. The V and J calls and the clone size are those of that table, but D and trimming were determined from the DNA. Of more than 400,000 clones listed, roughly 88% were seen once; the top ten hold under 0.7%. In this sample, this clone turned up a few times. V trimming: 4 bases; J trimming: 0 bases; junction bases outside the gene matches: 16. From germline, CDR1 is LGHDT and CDR2 YNNKEL (reference sequence). This CDR3 comprises 19 residues.

This sequence originates from a man younger than 30 who had recovered from COVID-19. The sample was PBMCs or T cells enriched from blood (not recorded which). V is TRBV3-1 (or the pseudogene TRBV3-2) and J is TRBJ1-1; 8 bases are a match to TRBD1. DNA for the CDR3: TGTGCCAGCAGCCCCCACCCGGGACAGGAGTCTCCCATGAACACTGAAGCTTTCTTT. This encodes CASSPHPGQESPMNTEAFF.